One and the same sample provided the 28 T cell receptor beta chains below, sequenced in a study of molecular identifiers for immune sequencing clone quantification. TCRdb called the PCR reads again in MiXCR, with one record for every CDR3 protein. Of over 550,000 distinct CDR3 sequences listed, 25% are singletons. Specimen: naive CD8+ T cells from blood, with Jurkat cell RNA spiked in. Noted subset: FACS-sorted CD8+CD4-CCR7+CD45RA+ naive T cells. The source is a human donor in good health. Some libraries in this study had Jurkat cell RNA spiked in.

The chain has TRBV21-1 and TRBJ2-1; TRBD1 was called by the table and not checked on the DNA. TRBV21-1 is tagged as a pseudogene. This CDR3 has 14 amino acids. CDR3 sequence: CASSPGTGENEQFF. The CDR3 DNA reads as TGTGCCAGCAGCCCAGGGACAGGGGAGAATGAGCAGTTCTTC.

This clonotype was seen a few times. This sequence joins TRBV19 and TRBJ2-7; D is unclear. Germline CDR1 LNHDA, CDR2 SQIVND (reference sequence). The CDR3 is 12 amino acids. V was pared by 2 bases and J by 4 bases, with 6 bases between. The CDR3 coding sequence is TGTGCCAGTAGTATAACGGCGTACGAGCAGTACTTC. The encoded protein is CASSITAYEQYF.

Note on this clonotype: A much more abundant neighbour one base away suggests this may be a read error. V gene TRBV28 combines with J gene TRBJ2-4; a weak D match, TRBD2 (7 bases). Germline V CDR1 and CDR2: MDHEN, SYDVKM. The CDR3 is 12 amino acids. The CDR3: CASSPGGPAAFF. The CDR3 DNA reads as TGTGCCAGCAGTCCGGGGGGCCCAGCCGCTTTCTTC.

The J gene is TRBJ2-5, the V gene TRBV7-9, with D possibly matching TRBD2 (6 bases). CDR1 is SEHNR and CDR2 is FQNEAQ in the germline V gene (reference sequence). Trimming took 3 bases from V and 6 from J, leaving 17 bases between them. The CDR3 is 15 residues long. This CDR3 reads CASSFLAPSPQTQYF. In nucleotides, the CDR3 is TGTGCCAGCAGCTTCCTAGCGCCCAGCCCTCAGACCCAGTACTTC.

The CDR3 nucleotides are TGTGCCAGCAGTGACAAGGACAGGGAGACTAATGAAAAACTGTTTTTT. It codes for CASSDKDRETNEKLFF. This rearrangement joins TRBV6-1 to TRBJ1-4; 8 positions agree with TRBD1. V lost 3 bases to trimming and J lost 2 bases; unmatched junction nucleotides: 5. Germline V CDR1 and CDR2: MNHNS, SASEGT. The CDR3 has 16 amino acids.

At least ten counts were recorded for this clonotype. DNA for the CDR3: TGTGCCAGCAGTTACGGGGCGGGAGGGCCGGGAGATACGCAGTATTTT. Encoded protein: CASSYGAGGPGDTQYF. V and J are TRBV6-5 and TRBJ2-3, with 9 bases matching TRBD2. The ends lost 2 bases at V and 5 bases at J; junction bases unmatched: 8. The CDR3 covers 16 residues. The V gene's germline CDR1 is MNHEY and CDR2 SVGAGI.

Concerning this clonotype itself: This sequence may be a read error, since a much larger clone differs from it by one base. The chain is built from TRBV28 and TRBJ1-5; TRBD1 aligns across 8 bases. Looked up from germline, CDR1 is MDHEN and CDR2 is SYDVKM. With V trimmed by 5 bases and J by 9 bases, 12 bases remained unmatched. This CDR3 has 15 residues. The CDR3 region has the DNA TGTGCCAGCAGTCCAAGGACAGGGTCATATCGGCCCCAGCATTTT. It yields the protein CASSPRTGSYRPQHF.

This chain joins TRBV6-2 or TRBV6-3 and TRBJ2-7, with TRBD2 matching 8 bases. Trimming at V came to 0 bases and at J to 6 bases, leaving 13 bases not matched to a gene. This CDR3 has 17 amino acids. The germline CDR1 and CDR2 sequences are MNHEY and SVGEGT. The CDR3 nucleotides read TGTGCCAGCAGTTACTCGAGTATGGGACTAGTTGTCGCCGAGCAGTACTTC. Translating it yields CASSYSSMGLVVAEQYF.

This clonotype was recorded a few times. J is TRBJ1-6 and V is TRBV30; 9 nucleotides align to TRBD1. J lost 7 bases, V lost 1 base, and 5 bases had no gene match. This CDR3 has 15 residues. CDR1 and CDR2 from the germline V gene are GTSNPN and SVGIG (reference sequence). The CDR3 sequence is CAWSGTGTGNSPLHF. DNA of the CDR3: TGTGCCTGGAGTGGAACCGGGACAGGGAATTCACCCCTCCACTTT.

There are many counts of this clonotype. The J gene is TRBJ2-1, the V gene TRBV11-2, with D possibly being TRBD1 or TRBD2 (5 bases each). The germline V gene has CDR1 SGHAT and CDR2 FQNNGV. CDR3 length: 17 residues. V lost 5 bases and J lost 3, with 20 bases in between. CDR3 residues: CASSPPKGVRDYNEQFF. The CDR3 DNA is TGTGCCAGCAGCCCGCCAAAAGGGGTACGGGACTACAATGAGCAGTTCTTC.

This clonotype was counted many times. This chain connects TRBV7-9 to TRBJ2-3, with D perhaps matching TRBD1 (6 bases). Per the germline V gene, CDR1 is SEHNR and CDR2 is FQNEAQ (reference sequence). Trimming removed 7 bases at V and 4 bases at J, with 9 bases between. The CDR3 is made up of 12 amino acids. In nucleotides, the CDR3 is TGTGCCAGCAACACAGGGTCAGATACGCAGTATTTT. This translates into CASNTGSDTQYF.

The genes are TRBV6-2 or TRBV6-3 and TRBJ2-7, with D tentatively TRBD2 (5 bases). There are 19 residues in the CDR3. Germline V lookup: CDR1 MNHEY, CDR2 SVGEGT. Deletions cut 2 bases from V and 2 bases from J, with 25 bases between. CDR3 sequence reads: CASSYPSVVVEGRPYEQYF. DNA of the CDR3: TGTGCCAGCAGTTACCCCTCCGTAGTCGTAGAGGGTCGGCCCTACGAGCAGTACTTC.

This clonotype was counted at least ten times. The chain combines TRBV5-6 with TRBJ1-3; D is unresolved. Germline loops: CDR1 SGHDT, CDR2 YYEEEE. Trimming removed 4 bases at V and 0 bases at J, with 11 bases between. There are 15 residues in the CDR3. The CDR3 here is CASSQRDTSGNTIYF. CDR3 DNA: TGTGCCAGCAGCCAACGCGACACCTCTGGAAACACCATATATTTT.

This clonotype was observed many times. V usage is TRBV6-1 and J usage is TRBJ2-7; D is possibly TRBD2 (6 bases). The CDR3 has 15 residues. Germline V gene data show CDR1 as MNHNS and CDR2 as SASEGT. The V gene lost 2 bases and the J gene lost 5 bases, with 16 bases spanning the gap. The CDR3 bases are TGTGCCAGCAGTGAATGGTGGGCAGGGAGGAACGAGCAGTACTTC. As protein: CASSEWWAGRNEQYF.

The rearrangement joins TRBV12-3 or TRBV12-4 to TRBJ2-7, with a weak D call TRBD2 (6 bases). The CDR3 sequence is 13 residues long. V shed 6 bases and J shed 4 bases, with 13 bases lying between them. CDR3 amino acids: CASRGTLEYEQYF. The DNA for the CDR3 is TGTGCCAGCAGAGGGACTTTGGAGTACGAGCAGTACTTC.

In regard to this clonotype: A much larger clone is a single base away; this may be a read error. The chain links TRBV6-6 to TRBJ1-1; TRBD1 might be the D (6 bases). In germline, CDR1 is MNHNY, CDR2 SVGAGI (reference sequence). The CDR3 spans 13 residues. The CDR3 DNA sequence: TGTGCCACCGGACAGTGGCAACACACTGAAGCTTCCTTT. This translates into CATGQWQHTEASF.

The chain links TRBV2 to TRBJ2-7; 9 bases line up with TRBD2. V trimming: 11 bases; J trimming: 7 bases; junction bases outside the gene matches: 12. The CDR3 has 13 amino acids. In germline, CDR1 is SNHLY, CDR2 FYNNEI. CDR3 in amino acids: CAGQGLAPAEQYF. In DNA, the CDR3 is TGTGCCGGGCAGGGACTAGCACCCGCGGAGCAGTACTTC.

The chain is built from TRBV7-9 and TRBJ2-7; TRBD1 aligns across 8 bases. CDR1 and CDR2 from the germline V gene are SEHNR and FQNEAQ (reference sequence). This CDR3 comprises 17 residues. The J segment lost 4 bases and the V segment lost 5 bases, leaving 16 bases of the junction unmatched. The CDR3 loop reads CASSTSGTGSPQYEQYF. As DNA, the CDR3 is TGTGCCAGCAGCACCTCCGGGACAGGCTCCCCCCAATACGAGCAGTACTTC.

The sample holds a few counts of this clonotype. The V gene is TRBV6-5, the J gene TRBJ1-5; perhaps TRBD1 as D (5 bases). Trimming cost V 6 bases and J 5 bases, with 17 bases left between them. Germline V gene sequence: CDR1 MNHEY, CDR2 SVGAGI. The CDR3 sequence is 15 residues long. The CDR3 DNA reads as TGTGCCAGCAGCCCGGGGGATACGGCACATCAGCCCCAGCATTTT. This codes for CASSPGDTAHQPQHF.

In its sample, this clonotype was seen a few times. V and J are TRBV7-6 and TRBJ2-2; unclear D gene. This CDR3 has 16 amino acids. Germline assignment: CDR1 SGHVS and CDR2 FNYEAQ. The ends were cut back, 0 bases at V and 0 bases at J, with 8 bases in the middle. The CDR3 bases are TGTGCCAGCAGCTTAGCACCCGGGCCGAACACCGGGGAGCTGTTTTTT. Its protein is CASSLAPGPNTGELFF.

Concerning this clonotype: Its ends do not fully match the called genes, so a read error is possible. The chain joins TRBV3-1 to TRBJ1-2; 7 nucleotides match TRBD1. Germline V gene lookup returns CDR1 LGHDT and CDR2 YNNKEL (reference sequence). The CDR3 contains 14 residues. As DNA, the CDR3 is TGTGCCTGCAGCCAAGCAGACAGGGCTCATGGCTACACCTTC. Translated, it gives CACSQADRAHGYTF.

This chain uses TRBV3-1 with TRBJ2-7, with D perhaps TRBD2 (6 bases). CDR1 is LGHDT and CDR2 is YNNKEL in the germline V gene (reference sequence). Trimming cost V 0 bases and J 0 bases, with 15 bases left between them. The CDR3 has 17 residues. CDR3 amino acids: CASSQDPFGGSSYEQYF. In DNA, the CDR3 is TGTGCCAGCAGCCAAGATCCGTTCGGGGGTAGCTCCTACGAGCAGTACTTC.

This clonotype was detected a few times. V usage is TRBV27 and J usage is TRBJ1-2, with D possibly matching TRBD1 (6 bases). CDR3 length: 18 amino acids. The germline V and J ends were trimmed by 6 bases and 3 bases, with 26 bases remaining between them. Germline assignment: CDR1 MNHEY and CDR2 SMNVEV (reference sequence). CDR3 sequence: CASRLQGAARGRDYGYTF. CDR3 DNA sequence: TGTGCCAGCAGACTACAGGGTGCGGCAAGGGGAAGGGACTATGGCTACACCTTC.

With regard to this clonotype: A clone one base away is much larger, so this may be a read error. Likely a read error: the CDR3 ends without its conserved phenylalanine or tryptophan. This chain uses TRBV5-1 with TRBJ2-3; D uncertain. Germline CDR1 SGHRS, CDR2 YFSETQ. The length of the CDR3 is 16 residues. Trimming pared 4 bases from V and 2 bases from J, leaving 17 bases between. The CDR3 loop reads CASSAWEGGTTDTQYL. The CDR3 bases are TGCGCCAGCAGCGCGTGGGAAGGTGGCACCACAGATACGCAGTATCTT.

This clonotype was seen once. This may arise from a read error, as a much more abundant clone is one base away. This rearrangement joins TRBV4-1 to TRBJ2-1; tentative D call: TRBD1 (5 bases). Germline assignment: CDR1 MGHRA and CDR2 YSYEKL. The CDR3 is 14 amino acids. The CDR3 DNA reads TGCGCCAGCAGCCAAGATCAGGGATACAATGGGCAGTTCTTC. It yields the protein CASSQDQGYNGQFF.

Remarks on this clonotype: Since a much larger clone is just one base distant, this may be a read error. The chain is built from TRBV4-1 and TRBJ2-1; 9 bases match TRBD2. This CDR3 comprises 16 residues. Looked up from germline, CDR1 is MGHRA and CDR2 is YSYEKL. CDR3 residues: CGSSHLMGLAGNEQFF. The CDR3 coding sequence is TGCGGCAGCAGCCATCTCATGGGACTAGCTGGCAATGAGCAGTTCTTC.

At least ten counts were recorded for this clonotype. The CDR3 nucleotides are TGCGCCAGCAGCCGGGCCTGGAGGGTTGGTGTCACAGATACGCAGTATTTT. Its protein is CASSRAWRVGVTDTQYF. The rearrangement joins TRBV4-1 to TRBJ2-3, with a tentative D call TRBD2 (6 bases). CDR1 is MGHRA, CDR2 YSYEKL, per germline. The V end was cut by 4 bases, the J end by 2 bases, with 19 bases between. CDR3 length: 17 residues.

The V and J genes are TRBV5-5 and TRBJ2-7; possibly TRBD2 for D (6 bases). In germline, CDR1 is SGHKS, CDR2 YYEKEE (reference sequence). Trimming removed 0 bases from V and 0 bases from J, with 16 bases in between. The CDR3 has 17 residues. The CDR3 DNA reads TGTGCCAGCAGCTTGGCCCCCGATCGGGGGAGCTCCTACGAGCAGTACTTC. Its protein product is CASSLAPDRGSSYEQYF.